The 6 T cell receptor beta chains below were found in one sample sequenced in a study of blood T cell repertoires in COVID-19. Only in-frame clones appear in the TCRdb table, and some are missing; sequencing was by immunoSEQ multiplex PCR. The table lists 45,000 to 50,000 clones, over 75% of them singletons. The sample consisted of peripheral blood. The receptor set was obtained from a man between 50 and 59 years old with acute or convalescent COVID-19.

The chain couples TRBV7-2 to TRBJ2-1; 12 nucleotides agree with TRBD2. Unmatched junction bases numbered 5, after V lost 6 bases and J lost 8 bases. The CDR3 totals 14 residues. Germline V lookup: CDR1 SGHTA, CDR2 FQGNSA. CDR3 sequence (DNA): TGTGCCAGCAGAGAGACTAGCGGGAGTTATGAGCAGTTCTTC. Translated, it gives CASRETSGSYEQFF.

V gene TRBV6-5 combines with J gene TRBJ1-2; D is unclear. With 6 bases removed from V and 2 bases from J, the gap between germline ends came to 13 bases. The CDR3 has 14 amino acids. Germline assignment: CDR1 MNHEY and CDR2 SVGAGI. The CDR3 here is CASSQGRGNYGYTF. The CDR3 region has the DNA TGTGCCAGCAGCCAAGGGCGGGGAAACTATGGCTACACCTTC.

The chain couples TRBV5-6 to TRBJ2-2, with 8 positions matching TRBD1. The germline gives CDR1 SGHDT, CDR2 YYEEEE. The CDR3 contains 16 residues. Trimming took 3 bases from V and 2 from J; bases not matched to a gene: 6. As DNA, the CDR3 is TGTGCCAGCAGCTCAGGGACAGGTATAAACACCGGGGAGCTGTTTTTT. It yields the protein CASSSGTGINTGELFF.

This sequence joins TRBV5-1 and TRBJ2-1, with 9 bases aligning to TRBD1. Germline V gives CDR1 SGHRS, CDR2 YFSETQ. This CDR3 has 16 residues. V dropped 3 bases and J dropped 8; count of bases not matched to a gene: 12. This chain's CDR3 is CASSYTGTGFSDEQFF. The CDR3 DNA sequence: TGCGCCAGCAGCTATACCGGGACAGGGTTTTCGGATGAGCAGTTCTTC.

CDR3: CASSLGITDREFF. In DNA, the CDR3 is TGTGCCAGCAGCTTGGGTATTACGGACAGGGAGTTCTTC. The chain links TRBV5-6 to TRBJ2-1; 8 nucleotides agree with TRBD1. The trim removed 0 bases at V and 14 bases at J, leaving 7 bases unmatched. The length of the CDR3 is 13 residues. Germline CDR1 is SGHDT and CDR2 is YYEEEE.

The V call is TRBV3-1 (or the pseudogene TRBV3-2), the J call TRBJ1-4; tentatively, D is TRBD1 (6 bases). The V and J ends lost 0 bases and 7 bases respectively, with 15 bases between them. The CDR3 runs 16 residues. Germline V gives CDR1 LGHDT, CDR2 YNNKEL (reference sequence). The CDR3 nucleotides are TGTGCCAGCAGCCAAGATCCGGGGGGCCTGTCTGAAAAACTGTTTTTT. This codes for CASSQDPGGLSEKLFF.